The 26 T cell receptor beta chains in this list originate from one sample, sequenced in a study of Graves' ophthalmopathy and Graves' hyperthyroidism. Amplification of TCR beta CDR3 regions used RNA transcripts. Amplification began with first-round RT-PCR using HTBI primers, then second-round multiplex PCR was performed. TCRdb reprocessed the multiplex PCR reads with MiXCR, giving one entry per CDR3 protein. The sample has about half a million distinct CDR3 sequences, roughly 14% seen once. The specimen was blood. These receptors came from a woman in her twenties or thirties with Graves' ophthalmopathy.

The gene calls are TRBV19 and TRBJ1-2; a weak D match, TRBD1 (6 bases). The CDR3 runs 15 residues. V dropped 5 bases and J dropped 4 bases, with 17 bases sitting between them. Germline CDR1 reads LNHDA; CDR2 reads SQIVND (reference sequence). The chain's CDR3 is CASSPNQQGRYGYTF. CDR3 bases: TGTGCCAGTAGTCCCAACCAACAGGGACGCTATGGCTACACCTTC.

This clonotype appeared many times. The J gene is TRBJ2-5, the V gene TRBV25-1; D may correspond to TRBD1 or TRBD2 (5 bases each). Germline values: CDR1 MGHDK, CDR2 SYGVNS. The CDR3 has 15 residues. Between the trimmed V and J ends, which lost 1 base and 4 bases, there was a span of 13 bases. The CDR3 spells CASSEFTGRVETQYF. The DNA of the CDR3 is TGTGCCAGCAGTGAATTTACGGGGCGGGTAGAGACCCAGTACTTC.

This clonotype was seen ten or more times. V is TRBV28 and J is TRBJ1-6, with D perhaps matching TRBD1 (6 bases). The germline CDR1 and CDR2 sequences are MDHEN and SYDVKM. The CDR3 is 14 amino acids. Deletions cut 5 bases from V and 14 bases from J, with 19 bases between. The CDR3 here is CASSPVGGAKALHF. The CDR3 nucleotides are TGTGCCAGCAGTCCGGTCGGGGGGGCAAAGGCCCTCCACTTT. The entire variable domain, with the rest obtained from reference TRBV28 and TRBJ1-6, is as follows: DVKVTQSSRYLVKRTGEKVFLECVQDMDHENMFWYRQDPGLGLRLIYFSYDVKMKEKGDIPEGYSVSREKKERFSLILESASTNQTSMYLCASSPVGGAKALHFGNGTRLTVT.

This clonotype came up many times. This rearrangement joins TRBV6-1 to TRBJ1-6; 9 bases line up with TRBD1. The CDR3 spans 15 residues. The trim removed 6 bases at V and 7 bases at J, leaving 7 bases unmatched. The germline V gene encodes CDR1 MNHNS and CDR2 SASEGT. The DNA for the CDR3 is TGTGCCAGCAGGCTGGACAGGGGAGGGAATTCACCCCTCCACTTT. Protein: CASRLDRGGNSPLHF.

As concerns this clonotype: Being one base from a much bigger clone, this may be a read error. V usage is TRBV2 and J usage is TRBJ2-5, with unresolved D. Trimming left V 2 bases short and J 3 bases short, with 4 bases between. Germline V gene lookup returns CDR1 SNHLY and CDR2 FYNNEI. This CDR3 is 12 amino acids long. CDR3 DNA sequence: TGTGCCAGCAGTGAACGGGAAGAGACCCAGTACTTC. It codes for CASSEREETQYF.

This clonotype was seen at least ten times. The chain couples TRBV19 to TRBJ1-1; possibly TRBD1 for D (5 bases). V lost 6 bases to trimming and J lost 5 bases, with 19 bases between them. Germline V CDR1 and CDR2: LNHDA, SQIVND (reference sequence). The CDR3 runs 15 residues. The CDR3 coding sequence is TGTGCCAGTAGACCCTCGGGGTCAGGGAGGACTGAAGCTTTCTTT. It encodes CASRPSGSGRTEAFF.

The table lists this clonotype with many counts. The rearrangement joins TRBV4-1 to TRBJ1-6; D might be TRBD1 (5 bases). This CDR3 region has 13 residues. CDR1 MGHRA and CDR2 YSYEKL come from the germline V gene. Trimming took 4 bases from V and 10 from J, leaving 11 bases between them. In DNA, the CDR3 is TGCGCCAGCAGCCCAGGGTTGCGATCACCCCTCCACTTT. It encodes CASSPGLRSPLHF.

V gene TRBV20-1 combines with J gene TRBJ2-7; D gene ambiguous. This CDR3 contains 13 residues. V was shortened by 1 base and J by 4 bases, with 11 bases between the two germline ends. Germline CDR1 DFQATT, CDR2 SNEGSKA (reference sequence). CDR3: CSARVSLTYEQYF. CDR3 nucleotides: TGCAGTGCTAGAGTGTCATTAACTTACGAGCAGTACTTC.

This clonotype appeared many times. This chain links TRBV11-3 with TRBJ1-1, with D possibly TRBD1 on 5 matching bases. Germline V gene lookup returns CDR1 SGHNT and CDR2 YENEEA. There are 16 residues in the CDR3. V gave up 3 bases and J gave up 0 bases, with 14 bases separating them. CDR3 loop: CASSLGVAGLNTEAFF. The DNA for the CDR3 is TGTGCCAGCAGCTTGGGGGTGGCAGGATTGAACACTGAAGCTTTCTTT.

This clonotype was counted at least ten times. The chain is built from TRBV6-5 and TRBJ1-3; weak D call: TRBD1 (5 bases). CDR1 and CDR2 (germline): MNHEY, SVGAGI. V dropped 2 bases and J dropped 0 bases, with 14 bases sitting between them. CDR3 size: 17 residues. The CDR3 DNA reads as TGTGCCAGCAGTTACACGAACGACAGTCCCTCTGGAAACACCATATATTTT. The encoded protein is CASSYTNDSPSGNTIYF.

The sample holds many counts of this clonotype. The chain couples TRBV7-6 to TRBJ2-5, with TRBD1 identical over 7 bases. This CDR3 has 15 residues. Trimming removed 1 base from V and 2 bases from J; junction bases left unmatched: 4. The germline CDR1 and CDR2 sequences are SGHVS and FNYEAQ. The CDR3 DNA follows: TGTGCCAGCAGCTTAGGGCAGGGGGTACAAGAGACCCAGTACTTC. Translated, it gives CASSLGQGVQETQYF.

The J gene is TRBJ1-2, the V gene TRBV2, with D possibly matching TRBD1 (6 bases). In germline, CDR1 is SNHLY, CDR2 FYNNEI. CDR3 size: 12 residues. Trimming pared 4 bases from V and 11 bases from J, leaving 14 bases between. The CDR3 bases are TGTGCCAGCAGTGGGACAGCAAAAGCATACACCTTC. It specifies CASSGTAKAYTF.

This clonotype occurred many times. The V call is TRBV12-3 or TRBV12-4, the J call TRBJ1-1; TRBD1 might be the D (5 bases). The CDR3 covers 14 residues. Trimming removed 7 bases from V and 5 bases from J, with 17 bases in between. The CDR3 bases are TGTGCCAGCACCGCCGATGGGGGATGGACTGAAGCTTTCTTT. Translated: CASTADGGWTEAFF.

This clonotype was counted ten times or more. The gene calls are TRBV6-1 and TRBJ1-2; the match to TRBD1 covers 7 bases. Germline V gene sequence: CDR1 MNHNS, CDR2 SASEGT. J gave up 7 bases and V 4 bases, and 6 bases lay outside the gene matches. The CDR3 has 13 amino acids. CDR3 nucleotides: TGTGCCAGCAGTGTTGGAGGGGGCGGTGGCTACACCTTC. Amino acids: CASSVGGGGGYTF.

This clonotype was seen repeatedly, ten times or more. The V and J genes are TRBV7-2 and TRBJ2-5, with D possibly matching TRBD2 (5 bases). CDR3 length: 14 amino acids. The germline CDR1 and CDR2 sequences are SGHTA and FQGNSA. V was pared by 5 bases and J by 5 bases, with 15 bases between. The DNA for the CDR3 is TGTGCCAGCAGCCATGATTCGAGGAGGGAGACCCAGTACTTC. Translated, it gives CASSHDSRRETQYF.

In its sample, this clonotype was seen many times. V usage is TRBV24-1 and J usage is TRBJ1-5; 8 positions match TRBD1. Germline lookup yields CDR1 KGHDR and CDR2 SFDVKD. J gave up 0 bases and V 1 base, and 13 bases lay outside the gene matches. The CDR3 covers 20 residues. As DNA, the CDR3 is TGTGCCACCAGTGATTTCCAGGACAGGGATTGGGGCTATAGCAATCAGCCCCAGCATTTT. As protein: CATSDFQDRDWGYSNQPQHF.

There are many counts of this clonotype. The chain links TRBV20-1 to TRBJ1-1; no definite D call. Per the germline V gene, CDR1 is DFQATT and CDR2 is SNEGSKA (reference sequence). The CDR3 loop spans 12 amino acids. Deletions cut 6 bases from V and 6 bases from J, with 14 bases between. The CDR3 DNA is TGCAGTGCGCATCTACTTGGGGCTGAAGCTTTCTTT. It is translated as CSAHLLGAEAFF.

This clonotype appeared a few times. The genes are TRBV28 and TRBJ2-5; 7 nucleotides agree with TRBD1. V shed 5 bases and J 3 bases; nucleotides not matched to a gene: 6. This CDR3 is built from 14 residues. CDR1 is MDHEN, CDR2 SYDVKM, per germline. This chain's CDR3 is CASSPSGTEETQYF. Written as DNA, the CDR3 is TGTGCCAGCAGTCCCTCCGGGACAGAAGAGACCCAGTACTTC.

V and J are TRBV19 and TRBJ1-1, with D hard to call. Germline V lookup: CDR1 LNHDA, CDR2 SQIVND (reference sequence). V lost 3 bases, J lost 1 base, and 12 bases lay in between. This CDR3 is 15 amino acids long. DNA of the CDR3: TGTGCCAGTAGTATTTCTTCGGTAGGGAACACTGAAGCTTTCTTT. Amino acids: CASSISSVGNTEAFF.

This clonotype was counted ten times or more. V and J are TRBV5-1 and TRBJ2-7; no firm D call. Germline-derived CDR1 and CDR2 are SGHRS and YFSETQ. This CDR3 has 13 amino acids. Trimming pared 1 base from V and 4 bases from J, leaving 9 bases between. CDR3 sequence reads: CASSLNSRYEQYF. The CDR3 DNA reads as TGCGCCAGCAGCTTGAATTCCAGGTACGAGCAGTACTTC.

This clonotype came up many times. The rearrangement links TRBV28 to TRBJ2-5, with 10 bases matching TRBD1. With V trimmed by 6 bases and J by 5 bases, 12 bases remained unmatched. The length of the CDR3 is 16 residues. The V gene's germline CDR1 is MDHEN and CDR2 SYDVKM. This CDR3 is CASRTKDRGRGETQYF. The CDR3 DNA reads as TGTGCCAGCAGGACAAAAGACAGGGGGCGAGGGGAGACCCAGTACTTC.

The V call is TRBV12-3 or TRBV12-4, the J call TRBJ1-5, with D tentatively TRBD1 (6 bases). With 4 bases removed from V and 7 bases from J, the gap between germline ends came to 11 bases. The CDR3 totals 13 residues. In DNA form, the CDR3 reads TGTGCCAGCAGTTCTAGGGGGAAACAGCCCCAGCATTTT. Translation: CASSSRGKQPQHF.

This clonotype occurred many times. V usage is TRBV12-3 or TRBV12-4 and J usage is TRBJ2-5; D is unresolved. Trimming stripped 0 bases from V and 7 bases from J, with 6 bases between. This CDR3 spans 12 amino acids. The CDR3 sequence: CASSLAPRTQYF. The DNA of the CDR3 is TGTGCCAGCAGTTTAGCCCCGAGGACCCAGTACTTC.

This clonotype came up many times. The genes are TRBV7-9 and TRBJ2-5; TRBD1 matches 10 bases. The CDR3 is made up of 15 amino acids. CDR1 and CDR2 from the germline V gene are SEHNR and FQNEAQ (reference sequence). The V gene end was trimmed by 5 bases and the J gene end by 2 bases; junction bases not matched to a gene: 5. CDR3 loop: CASSRQGALQETQYF. The CDR3 DNA sequence: TGTGCCAGCAGCCGACAGGGGGCCCTACAAGAGACCCAGTACTTC.

There are many counts of this clonotype. An end of the junction does not agree with germline; a read error may underlie this. This rearrangement joins TRBV28 to TRBJ2-5; D is possibly TRBD1 (6 bases). The CDR3 covers 11 residues. Germline loops: CDR1 MDHEN, CDR2 SYDVKM. The CDR3 sequence: CASSFNDRRVF. The CDR3 DNA follows: TGTGCCAGCAGTTTCAACGACAGGAGAGTGTTC.

This clonotype showed up many times. The V gene is TRBV11-2, the J gene TRBJ2-2; 7 bases align to TRBD1. The CDR3 contains 16 residues. J gave up 9 bases and V 5 bases, and 15 bases lay outside the gene matches. Per germline, CDR1 SGHAT and CDR2 FQNNGV. CDR3 loop: CASSPRDRSPSRELFF. The CDR3 nucleotides read TGTGCCAGCAGCCCCCGGGACAGAAGTCCTTCGCGGGAGCTGTTTTTT.